Listed below are T cell receptor beta chains from one sample, sequenced in a study of cytomegalovirus exposure and HLA in healthy donors. Method: immunoSEQ multiplex PCR; TCRdb's copy keeps in-frame clones and lacks some. The table includes about 220,000 clones, roughly 83% detected once. The material sequenced was PBMCs. The receptors were gathered from a boy aged 2 to 9 in good health and CMV-seronegative. CDR3s include the opening cysteine and the closing phenylalanine or tryptophan. The D gene is left open where the match is weak. Clone size is shown for a subset of rows, as once, few, many or a class of expanded clone.

>.|TRBJ2-1|TRBV27|.
CASSSLVDGEQFF
TGTGCCAGCAGTTCTCTAGTAGACGGCGAGCAGTTCTTC
>.|TRBJ2-3|TRBV7-7|.
CASSQTPESTDTQYF
TGTGCTAGCAGCCAGACTCCAGAGAGCACAGATACGCAGTATTTT
>.|TRBJ2-5|TRBV27|.
CASSPNQETQYF
TGTGCCAGCAGTCCAAATCAAGAGACCCAGTACTTC
>.|TRBJ2-5|TRBV2|.
CASSEGAGAVREQYF
TGTGCCAGCAGTGAAGGGGCAGGGGCGGTGAGAGAGCAGTACTTC
>.|TRBJ1-5|TRBV7-6|.
CASSLALGDQPQHF
TGTGCCAGCAGCTTAGCGCTTGGAGATCAGCCCCAGCATTTT
>.|TRBJ2-3|TRBV27|.
CASSPSLDGTSTDTQYF
TGTGCCAGCAGTCCGTCTCTAGATGGGACTAGCACAGATACGCAGTATTTT
>TRBD1|TRBJ1-1|TRBV30|.
CAWSVPGDRGETEAFF
TGTGCCTGGAGCGTGCCGGGGGACAGGGGGGAGACTGAAGCTTTCTTT
>.|TRBJ2-3|TRBV19|.
CASSMSGPVPDTQYF
TGTGCCAGTAGTATGTCAGGGCCGGTCCCAGATACGCAGTATTTT
>TRBD2|TRBJ2-1|TRBV4-1|.
CASSQTSGTSGPAEQFF
TGCGCCAGCAGCCAAACGTCCGGGACTAGCGGGCCTGCTGAGCAGTTCTTC
>.|TRBJ2-5|TRBV5-8|few
CASSYITAGLGTQYF
TGTGCCAGCAGCTATATCACAGCGGGTCTCGGGACCCAGTACTTC
>.|TRBJ2-1|TRBV15|.
CATSRVPSDKHEQFF
TGTGCCACCAGCAGAGTGCCGTCCGATAAGCATGAGCAGTTCTTC
>TRBD2|TRBJ2-1|TRBV6-5|.
CASSYRLAGWGEQFF
TGTGCCAGCAGTTATCGGCTAGCGGGATGGGGTGAGCAGTTCTTC
>.|TRBJ1-1|TRBV28|once
CASSLIDRNTEAFF
TGTGCCAGCAGTTTAATCGACAGGAACACTGAAGCTTTCTTT
>TRBD1|TRBJ1-2|TRBV5-6|.
CASSLADRGRYGYTF
TGTGCCAGCAGCTTGGCAGACAGGGGGCGGTATGGCTACACCTTC
>TRBD2|TRBJ2-1|TRBV5-4|.
CASRGAGGAGEQFF
TGTGCCAGCAGAGGTGCGGGGGGGGCCGGTGAGCAGTTCTTC
>.|TRBJ1-3|TRBV19|once
CASTWTAGNTIYF
TGTGCCAGTACCTGGACAGCTGGAAACACCATATATTTT
>.|TRBJ1-1|TRBV6-5|.
CASSYSSAGTEAFF
TGTGCCAGCAGTTACTCGTCGGCGGGGACTGAAGCTTTCTTT
>TRBD2|TRBJ2-1|TRBV19|.
CASSIGTSSNEQFF
TGTGCCAGTAGTATAGGGACTAGTAGCAATGAGCAGTTCTTC
>TRBD1|TRBJ1-2|TRBV4-2|.
CASSQDARGNYGYTF
TGTGCCAGCAGCCAAGACGCCAGGGGGAACTATGGCTACACCTTC
>.|TRBJ1-3|TRBV11-2|.
CASSFPVAGNTIYF
TGTGCCAGCAGCTTCCCGGTAGCTGGAAACACCATATATTTT
>.|TRBJ1-5|TRBV6-1|.
CASSDQGGSNQPQHF
TGTGCCAGCAGTGACCAGGGAGGAAGCAATCAGCCCCAGCATTTT
>.|TRBJ2-7|TRBV5-1|few
CASSLQRYSYEQYF
TGCGCCAGCAGCTTGCAGCGGTACTCCTACGAGCAGTACTTC
>TRBD2|TRBJ2-1|TRBV11-3|.
CASSFSGGAAEQFF
TGTGCCAGCAGCTTTAGCGGGGGGGCGGCTGAGCAGTTCTTC
>.|TRBJ1-1|TRBV6-5|few
CASSFERVAEAFF
TGTGCCAGCAGTTTCGAGAGGGTTGCTGAAGCTTTCTTT
>.|TRBJ1-1|TRBV4-2|few
CASSQGDREAFF
TGTGCCAGCAGCCAAGGCGACAGGGAAGCTTTCTTT
>TRBD1|TRBJ2-7|TRBV5-6|.
CASSLGTGYEQYF
TGTGCCAGCAGCTTGGGGACAGGCTACGAGCAGTACTTC
>TRBD1|TRBJ2-2|TRBV30|.
CAWTLGQGITGELFF
TGTGCCTGGACTCTAGGACAGGGAATAACCGGGGAGCTGTTTTTT
>TRBD2|TRBJ2-1|TRBV7-3|.
CAPGGGPDNEQFF
TGTGCACCGGGCGGGGGGCCCGACAATGAGCAGTTCTTC